The following is a T cell receptor beta chain sequence with its context. The sample is drawn from a study of blood T cell repertoires in COVID-19. V gave up 1 base and J gave up 0 bases; unmatched junction bases: 2. The CDR3 runs to 17 residues. Looked up from germline, CDR1 is LNHDA and CDR2 is SQIVND (reference sequence). Original handling: Amplifying reference gene primers gave estimates of nucleated cell counts. Profiling relied on immunoSEQ multiplex PCR, and the TCRdb table lists in-frame clones only, not all of them. V and J calls plus clone size are reproduced from that table; the DNA served to infer D and trimming. The sample holds around 330,000 clones, about 91% seen once.

The V and J genes are TRBV19 and TRBJ2-2; 10 bases match TRBD2. Sequencing was performed on peripheral blood. The origin of this receptor is a woman under 40 with COVID-19, enrolled during active disease. CDR3 sequence reads: CASSIGLAGANTGELFF. As DNA, the CDR3 is TGTGCCAGTAGTATAGGGCTAGCGGGGGCGAACACCGGGGAGCTGTTTTTT.